This T cell receptor (beta chain) was documented in a study of shared clonotypes between healthy human individuals. Libraries were prepared by immunoSEQ multiplex PCR; TCRdb keeps only in-frame clonotypes and omits some of them. The data hold hundreds of thousands of clones, with less than 85% observed a single time. As for this clone: Its specificity is not known.

The study's findings and limits: Four donors showed sharing of around 5% of naive CD4 clonotypes.

The germline CDR1 and CDR2 sequences are SGHRS and YFSETQ. With 6 bases removed from V and 1 base from J, the gap between germline ends came to 11 bases. The CDR3 consists of 14 residues. The specimen was memory CD4+ T cells sorted from blood. Subset in this sample: CD45RA-negative fraction. The receptor's source is a woman aged 25 to 39 in good health. The chain combines TRBV5-1 with TRBJ2-1; a possible D gene is TRBD2 (5 bases). The CDR3 sequence: CASTLRASYNEQFF. In DNA, the CDR3 is TGCGCCAGCACCCTGCGGGCTTCCTACAATGAGCAGTTCTTC.